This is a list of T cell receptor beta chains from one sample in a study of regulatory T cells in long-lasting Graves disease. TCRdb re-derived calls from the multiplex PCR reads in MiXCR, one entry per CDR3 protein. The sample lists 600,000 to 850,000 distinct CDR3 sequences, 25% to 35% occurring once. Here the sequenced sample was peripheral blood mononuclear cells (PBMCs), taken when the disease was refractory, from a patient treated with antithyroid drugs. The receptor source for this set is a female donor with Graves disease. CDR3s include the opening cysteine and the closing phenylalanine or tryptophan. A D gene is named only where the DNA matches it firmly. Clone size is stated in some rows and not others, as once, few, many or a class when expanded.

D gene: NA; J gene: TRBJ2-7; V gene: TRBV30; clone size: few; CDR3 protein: CAWSPVPYEQYF; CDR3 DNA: TGTGCCTGGAGTCCAGTTCCCTACGAGCAGTACTTC
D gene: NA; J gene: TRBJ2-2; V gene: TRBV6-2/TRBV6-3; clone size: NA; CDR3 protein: CASSEAALRTGELFF; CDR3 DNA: TGTGCCAGCAGTGAGGCAGCCCTTAGGACCGGGGAGCTGTTTTTT
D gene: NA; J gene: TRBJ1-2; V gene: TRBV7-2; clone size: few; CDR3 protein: CASSPRVGRGAIYGYTF; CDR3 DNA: TGTGCCAGCAGCCCGCGAGTTGGGCGGGGCGCGATCTATGGCTACACCTTC
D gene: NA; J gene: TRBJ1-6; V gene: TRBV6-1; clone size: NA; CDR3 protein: CASSGWGNTANSPLHF; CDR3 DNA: TGTGCCAGCAGTGGGTGGGGGAACACGGCTAATTCACCCCTCCACTTT
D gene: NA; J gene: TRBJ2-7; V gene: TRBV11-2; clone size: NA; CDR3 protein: CASSGGLSSYEQYF; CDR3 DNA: TGTGCCAGCAGCGGAGGATTAAGCTCCTACGAGCAGTACTTC
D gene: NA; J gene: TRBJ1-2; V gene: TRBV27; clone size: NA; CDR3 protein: CASRAGGGVYGYTF; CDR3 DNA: TGTGCCAGCAGGGCGGGGGGCGGAGTCTATGGCTACACCTTC
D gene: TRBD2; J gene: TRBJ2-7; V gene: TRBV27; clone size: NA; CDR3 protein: CASSLRTSGRSLFYEQYF; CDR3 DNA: TGTGCCAGCAGCCTACGGACTAGCGGGAGGTCCCTATTCTACGAGCAGTACTTC
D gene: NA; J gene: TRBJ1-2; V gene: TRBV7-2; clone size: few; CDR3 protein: CASSWGYTF; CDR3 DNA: TGTGCCAGCAGCTGGGGGTACACCTTC
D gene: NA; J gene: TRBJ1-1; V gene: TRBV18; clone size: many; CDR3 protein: CASSPHSDGAEAFF; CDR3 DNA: TGTGCCAGCTCACCTCACTCGGACGGGGCTGAAGCTTTCTTT
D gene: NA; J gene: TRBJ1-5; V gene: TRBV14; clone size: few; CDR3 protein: CASSQPCRTEYSNQPQHF; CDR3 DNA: TGTGCCAGCAGCCAACCCTGTCGCACAGAGTATAGCAATCAGCCCCAGCATTTT
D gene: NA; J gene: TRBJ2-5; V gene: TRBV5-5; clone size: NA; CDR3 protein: CASSLPGPLETRYF; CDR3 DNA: TGTGCCAGCTCCCTCCCCGGACCGCTGGAGACCCGGTACTTC
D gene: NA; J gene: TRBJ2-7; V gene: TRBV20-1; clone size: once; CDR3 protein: CSASRDGPCEQYF; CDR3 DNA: TGCAGTGCTAGTAGGGACGGGCCCTGCGAGCAGTACTTC
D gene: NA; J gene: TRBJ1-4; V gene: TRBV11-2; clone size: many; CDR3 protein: CASSLLGQFNEKLFF; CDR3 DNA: TGTGCCAGCAGCTTATTGGGGCAGTTTAATGAAAAACTGTTTTTT
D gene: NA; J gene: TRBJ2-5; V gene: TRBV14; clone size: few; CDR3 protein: CASSPTIQETQYF; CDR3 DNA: TGTGCCAGCAGCCCTACCATCCAAGAGACCCAGTACTTC
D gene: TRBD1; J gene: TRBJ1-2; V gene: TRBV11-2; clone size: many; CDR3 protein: CASSKTGSPQGGYTF; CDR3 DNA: TGTGCCAGCAGCAAGACAGGGAGCCCCCAAGGCGGCTACACCTTC
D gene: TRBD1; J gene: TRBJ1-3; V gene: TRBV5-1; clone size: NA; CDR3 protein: CASSPGQYGNTIYF; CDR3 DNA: TGCGCCAGCAGCCCGGGACAGTACGGAAACACCATATATTTT
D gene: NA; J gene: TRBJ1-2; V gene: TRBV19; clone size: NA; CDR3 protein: CASSKGQSGYGYTF; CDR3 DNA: TGTGCCAGTAGTAAGGGGCAAAGCGGCTATGGCTACACCTTC
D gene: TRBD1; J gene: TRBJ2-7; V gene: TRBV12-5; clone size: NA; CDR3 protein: CASGWTGGYEQYF; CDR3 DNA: TGTGCTAGTGGTTGGACAGGAGGATACGAGCAGTACTTC
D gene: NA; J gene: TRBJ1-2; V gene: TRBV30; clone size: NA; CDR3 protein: CAWRGHGPPNYGYTF; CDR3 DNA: TGTGCCTGGAGAGGCCACGGGCCCCCTAACTATGGCTACACCTTC
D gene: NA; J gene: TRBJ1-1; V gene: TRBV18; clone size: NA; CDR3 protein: CASSPRQAEAFF; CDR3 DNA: TGTGCCAGCTCACCACGGCAGGCCGAAGCTTTCTTT
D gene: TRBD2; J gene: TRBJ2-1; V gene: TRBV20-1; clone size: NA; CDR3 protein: CSANPSGRPGNEQFF; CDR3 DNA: TGCAGTGCTAATCCTAGCGGGAGGCCGGGCAATGAGCAGTTCTTC
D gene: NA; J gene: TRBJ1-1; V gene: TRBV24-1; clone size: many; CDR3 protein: CATSDPGQMNTEAFF; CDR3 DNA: TGTGCCACCAGTGACCCCGGACAAATGAACACTGAAGCTTTCTTT
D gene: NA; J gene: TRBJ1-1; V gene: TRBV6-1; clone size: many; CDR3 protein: CASRPQAGEAFF; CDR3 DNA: TGTGCCAGCAGGCCACAGGCAGGTGAAGCTTTCTTT
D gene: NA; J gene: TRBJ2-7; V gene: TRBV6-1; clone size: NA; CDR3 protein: CASSETYGQYF; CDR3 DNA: TGTGCCAGCAGTGAAACCTACGGGCAGTACTTC
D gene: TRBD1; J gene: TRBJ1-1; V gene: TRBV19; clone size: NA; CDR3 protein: CASSDRGRGNTEAFF; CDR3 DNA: TGTGCCAGTAGTGACAGGGGGCGCGGAAATACTGAAGCTTTCTTT
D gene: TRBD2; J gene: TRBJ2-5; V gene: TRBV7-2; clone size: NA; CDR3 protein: CASSLGSGTRLQETQYF; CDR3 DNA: TGTGCCAGCAGCTTGGGCTCCGGGACTAGACTCCAAGAGACCCAGTACTTC
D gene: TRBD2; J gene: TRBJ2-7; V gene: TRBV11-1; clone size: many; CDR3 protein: CASSRTSGRTYEQYF; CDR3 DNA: TGTGCCAGCAGTCGCACTAGCGGGAGGACCTACGAGCAGTACTTC
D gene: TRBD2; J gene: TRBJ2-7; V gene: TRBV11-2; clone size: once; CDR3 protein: CASSDSSGRAELTPQQYF; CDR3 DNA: TGTGCCAGCAGCGACTCTAGCGGGAGGGCCGAGCTCACCCCCCAGCAGTACTTC
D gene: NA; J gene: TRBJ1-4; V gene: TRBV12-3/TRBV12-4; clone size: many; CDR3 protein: CASSHSGGGEKLFF; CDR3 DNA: TGTGCCAGCAGCCACTCAGGTGGGGGTGAAAAACTGTTTTTT
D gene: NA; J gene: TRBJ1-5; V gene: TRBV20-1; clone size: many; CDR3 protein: CSARSHRNQPQHF; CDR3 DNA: TGCAGTGCTAGATCCCATCGCAATCAGCCCCAGCATTTT
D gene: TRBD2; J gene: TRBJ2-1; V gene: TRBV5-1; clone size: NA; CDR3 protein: CASSLVSGSRNEQFF; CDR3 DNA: TGCGCCAGCAGCTTGGTTAGCGGGAGCCGCAATGAGCAGTTCTTC